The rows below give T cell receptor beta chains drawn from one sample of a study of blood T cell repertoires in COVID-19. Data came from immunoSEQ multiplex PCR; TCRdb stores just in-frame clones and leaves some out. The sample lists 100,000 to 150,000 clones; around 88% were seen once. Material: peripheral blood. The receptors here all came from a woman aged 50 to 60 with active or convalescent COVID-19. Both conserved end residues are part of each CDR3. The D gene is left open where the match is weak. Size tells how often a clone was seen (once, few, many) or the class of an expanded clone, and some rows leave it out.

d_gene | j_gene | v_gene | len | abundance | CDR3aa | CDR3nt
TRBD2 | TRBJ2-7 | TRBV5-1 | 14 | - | CASSWTSGIYEQYF | TGCGCCAGCAGCTGGACTAGCGGGATTTACGAGCAGTACTTC
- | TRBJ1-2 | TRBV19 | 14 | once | CASSIGGGYYGYTF | TGTGCCAGTAGTATAGGCGGGGGATACTATGGCTACACCTTC
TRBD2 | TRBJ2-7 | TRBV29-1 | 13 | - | CSVRLAGRYEQYF | TGCAGCGTCCGACTAGCGGGACGCTACGAGCAGTACTTC
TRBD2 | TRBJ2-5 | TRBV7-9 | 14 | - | CASSSTSGQETQYF | TGTGCCAGCAGCTCTACTAGCGGTCAAGAGACCCAGTACTTC
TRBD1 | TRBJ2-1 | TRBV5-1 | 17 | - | CASSSLPGTGVSHEQFF | TGCGCCAGCAGCTCCCTCCCCGGGACAGGGGTCAGCCATGAGCAGTTCTTC
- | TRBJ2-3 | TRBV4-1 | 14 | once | CASSPGTSTDTQYF | TGCGCCAGCAGCCCTGGGACTAGCACAGATACGCAGTATTTT
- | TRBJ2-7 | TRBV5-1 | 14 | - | CASSPGVGSYEQYF | TGCGCCAGCAGCCCAGGGGTCGGCTCCTACGAGCAGTACTTC
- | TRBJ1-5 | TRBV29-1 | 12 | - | CSVAGDNQPQHF | TGCAGCGTTGCAGGGGACAATCAGCCCCAGCATTTT
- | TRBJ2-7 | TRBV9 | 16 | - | CASSAGRGSFRDEQYF | TGTGCCAGCAGCGCAGGGCGGGGTAGTTTTCGCGACGAGCAGTACTTC
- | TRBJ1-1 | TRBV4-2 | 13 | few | CASGRGRGTEAFF | TGTGCCAGCGGCCGGGGCAGGGGCACTGAAGCTTTCTTT
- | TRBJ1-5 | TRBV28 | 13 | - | CASSFQINQPQHF | TGTGCCAGCAGTTTCCAGATTAATCAGCCCCAGCATTTT
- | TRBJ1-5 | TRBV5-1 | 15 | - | CASSLLTGPNQPQHF | TGCGCCAGCAGCTTACTTACAGGTCCCAATCAGCCCCAGCATTTT
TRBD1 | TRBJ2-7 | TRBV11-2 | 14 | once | CASSPGQLSHEQYF | TGTGCCAGCAGCCCGGGACAGCTGAGCCACGAGCAGTACTTC
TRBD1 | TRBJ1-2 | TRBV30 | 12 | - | CACARQGLGYTF | TGTGCCTGCGCGCGACAGGGTTTGGGCTACACCTTC
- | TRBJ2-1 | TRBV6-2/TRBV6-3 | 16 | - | CASSRGTSGFYNEQFF | TGTGCCAGCAGCCGCGGGACTTCCGGATTTTACAATGAGCAGTTCTTC
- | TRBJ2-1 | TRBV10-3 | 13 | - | CAISELGDNEQFF | TGTGCCATCAGTGAGTTAGGGGACAATGAGCAGTTCTTC
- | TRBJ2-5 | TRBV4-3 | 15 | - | CASSQDRAGKETQYF | TGCGCCAGCAGCCAAGATCGGGCGGGTAAAGAGACCCAGTACTTC
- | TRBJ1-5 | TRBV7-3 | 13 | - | CASSLYQGEPQHF | TGTGCCAGCAGCTTATATCAAGGAGAGCCCCAGCATTTT
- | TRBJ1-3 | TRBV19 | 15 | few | CASSPPPFSGNTIYF | TGTGCCAGTAGCCCTCCCCCGTTCTCTGGAAACACCATATATTTT
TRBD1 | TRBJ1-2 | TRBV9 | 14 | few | CASSVGQGNYGYTF | TGTGCCAGCAGCGTAGGACAGGGGAACTATGGCTACACCTTC
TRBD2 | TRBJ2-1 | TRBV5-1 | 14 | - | CASSSGTSRNEQFF | TGCGCCAGCAGCTCCGGGACTAGTAGGAATGAGCAGTTCTTC
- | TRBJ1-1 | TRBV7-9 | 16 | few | CASTIGEGVVFTEAFF | TGTGCCAGCACGATTGGGGAGGGGGTTGTGTTCACTGAAGCTTTCTTT
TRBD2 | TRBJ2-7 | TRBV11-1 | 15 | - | CASSLLAGQAYEQYF | TGTGCCAGCAGCTTACTAGCGGGGCAGGCCTACGAGCAGTACTTC
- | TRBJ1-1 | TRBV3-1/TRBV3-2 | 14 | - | CASSQETENTEAFF | TGTGCCAGCAGCCAAGAGACAGAGAACACTGAAGCTTTCTTT
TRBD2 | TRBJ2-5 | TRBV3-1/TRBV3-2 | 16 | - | CASSQAGLAGAETQYF | TGTGCCAGCAGCCAAGCCGGCCTAGCGGGAGCTGAGACCCAGTACTTC
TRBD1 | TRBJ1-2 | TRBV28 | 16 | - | CASSLRDRGRGYGYTF | TGTGCCAGCAGTTTAAGGGACAGGGGACGCGGCTATGGCTACACCTTC
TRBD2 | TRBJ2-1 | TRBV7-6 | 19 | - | CASSFEPGLAGPSYNEQFF | TGTGCCAGCAGCTTCGAACCGGGACTAGCGGGGCCCTCCTACAATGAGCAGTTCTTC
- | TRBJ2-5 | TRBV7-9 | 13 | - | CASSLGGPETQYF | TGTGCCAGCAGCTTAGGGGGCCCAGAGACCCAGTACTTC
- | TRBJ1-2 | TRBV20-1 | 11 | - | CSARDPDGYTF | TGCAGTGCTAGAGATCCGGATGGCTACACCTTC
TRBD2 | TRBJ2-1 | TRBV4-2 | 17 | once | CASSRDGTSFSYNEQFF | TGTGCCAGCAGCCGGGACGGGACTAGCTTCTCCTACAATGAGCAGTTCTTC